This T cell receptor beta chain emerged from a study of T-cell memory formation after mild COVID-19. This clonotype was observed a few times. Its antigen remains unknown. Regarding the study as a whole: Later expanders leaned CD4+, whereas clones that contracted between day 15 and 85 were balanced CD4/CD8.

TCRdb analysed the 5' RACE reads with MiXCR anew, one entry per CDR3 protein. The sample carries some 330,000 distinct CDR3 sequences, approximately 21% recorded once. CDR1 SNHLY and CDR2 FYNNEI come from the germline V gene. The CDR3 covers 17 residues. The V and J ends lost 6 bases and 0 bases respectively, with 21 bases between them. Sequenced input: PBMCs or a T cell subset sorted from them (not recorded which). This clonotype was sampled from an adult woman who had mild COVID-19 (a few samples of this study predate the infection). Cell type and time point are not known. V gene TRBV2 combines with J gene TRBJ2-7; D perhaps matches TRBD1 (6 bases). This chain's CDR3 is CASSLHTSGESSYEQYF. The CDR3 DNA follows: TGTGCCAGCAGCCTCCACACATCAGGGGAGAGCTCCTACGAGCAGTACTTC.